This entry features one T cell receptor (beta chain) sequence. No antigen is known for it. The junction does not match germline at one end; this may be a read error. The sample is drawn from a study of blood T cells in healthy people across ages. The germline V gene has CDR1 DFQATT and CDR2 SNEGSKA (reference sequence). The CDR3 spans 13 residues. Primed by a sample-barcoded 5' primer and a J-beta primer mix, a second PCR proceeded for roughly 6 to 12 cycles. Per sample, CDR3-containing paired-end reads numbered at least 2.5 million. TCRdb reprocessed the 5' RACE reads with MiXCR, giving one entry per CDR3 protein. Of about 1.5 million distinct CDR3 sequences listed, about 40% are singletons. Notes on the study in general: Age showed a roughly linear inverse relationship with TCR beta diversity per million T cells.

The clonotype originates from a woman under 30 in good health. The chain combines TRBV20-1 with TRBJ1-2; D is ambiguous. Input material: blood. CDR3 region: CSASRNREDGHTF. The CDR3 DNA sequence: TGCAGTGCTAGCAGGAATAGGGAAGATGGCCACACCTTC.